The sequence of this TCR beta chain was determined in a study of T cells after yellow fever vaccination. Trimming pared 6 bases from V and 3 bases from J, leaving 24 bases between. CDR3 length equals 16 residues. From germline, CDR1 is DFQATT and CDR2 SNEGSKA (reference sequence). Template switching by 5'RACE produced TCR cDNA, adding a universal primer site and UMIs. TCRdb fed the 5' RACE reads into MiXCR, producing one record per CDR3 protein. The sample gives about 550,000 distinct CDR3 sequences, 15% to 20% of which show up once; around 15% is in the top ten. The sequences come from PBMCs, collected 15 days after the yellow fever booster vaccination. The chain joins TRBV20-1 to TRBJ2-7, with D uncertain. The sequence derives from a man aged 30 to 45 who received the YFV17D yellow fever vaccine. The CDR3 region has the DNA TGCAGTGCAGTGGGAACCAGGAGCCCAGTAGGCTACGAGCAGTACTTC. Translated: CSAVGTRSPVGYEQYF.